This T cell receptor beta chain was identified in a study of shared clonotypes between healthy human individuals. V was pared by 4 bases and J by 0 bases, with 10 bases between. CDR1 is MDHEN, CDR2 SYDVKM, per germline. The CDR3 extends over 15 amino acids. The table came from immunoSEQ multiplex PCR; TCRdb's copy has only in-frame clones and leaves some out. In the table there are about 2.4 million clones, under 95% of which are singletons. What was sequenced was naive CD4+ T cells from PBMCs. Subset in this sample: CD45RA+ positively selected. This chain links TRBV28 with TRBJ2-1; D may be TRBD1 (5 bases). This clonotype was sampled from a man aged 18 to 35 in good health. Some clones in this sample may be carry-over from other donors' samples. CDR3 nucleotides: TGTGCCAGCAGTTGGACACCGAGCTCCTACAATGAGCAGTTCTTC. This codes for CASSWTPSSYNEQFF.